The table lists the clone carrying this TCR beta chain with a few counts. TCRdb ran MiXCR on the PCR reads and lists one entry per CDR3 protein. The sample shows about 500,000 distinct CDR3 sequences, under 30% of them seen only once. These data come from a study of molecular identifiers for immune sequencing clone quantification. This CDR3 is 14 amino acids long. V gave up 4 bases and J gave up 5 bases, with 15 bases separating them. Germline CDR1 is SEHNR and CDR2 is FQNEAQ (reference sequence). The receptor was derived from a human donor in good health. Some libraries in this study had Jurkat cell RNA spiked in. The chain is built from TRBV7-9 and TRBJ2-7, with D unclear. Sequencing input: naive CD8+ T cells from blood, with Jurkat cell RNA spiked in. The subset: FACS-sorted CD8+CD4-CCR7+CD45RA+ naive T cells. CDR3 DNA: TGTGCCAGCAGCTCTACAGTCCCAATTGACGAGCAGTACTTC. It codes for CASSSTVPIDEQYF.